This T cell receptor beta chain emerged from a study of blood T cells in healthy people across ages. CDR1 is SGDLS, CDR2 YYNGEE, per germline. This CDR3 is 13 amino acids long. V was shortened by 5 bases and J by 0 bases, with 8 bases between the two germline ends. Primed by a sample-barcoded 5' primer and a J-beta primer mix, a second PCR proceeded for 7 to 11 cycles. TCRdb itself ran the 5' RACE reads through MiXCR, one entry per CDR3 protein. The profile shows about 640,000 distinct CDR3 sequences, 58% of them singletons. The TCR sequence derives from a man aged 55 to 70 in good health. What was sequenced was blood. The chain recombines TRBV9 with TRBJ1-2; the D gene is possibly TRBD1 (6 bases). CDR3 in amino acids: CASSGGTNYGYTF. The DNA of the CDR3 is TGTGCCAGCAGTGGGGGCACTAACTATGGCTACACCTTC.